This T cell receptor beta chain was profiled in a study of blood T cell repertoires in COVID-19. About the research overall: Researchers got acute and convalescent COVID-19 samples from the United States, Italy and Spain. T cells, B-cell-depleted T cells, or PBMCs supplied cDNA or gDNA.

TCRdb keeps only in-frame clones here, not all; method: immunoSEQ multiplex PCR. The data contain about 170,000 clones, 83% of them singletons. Unmatched junction bases numbered 4, after V lost 2 bases and J lost 11 bases. This CDR3 comprises 13 residues. Germline assignment: CDR1 MRHNA and CDR2 SNTAGT. The clonotype was recovered from an older woman who had recovered from COVID-19. Sequencing used peripheral blood. This chain uses TRBV6-4 with TRBJ2-3; 10 bases fit TRBD2. CDR3 sequence: CASSDRTSGLQYF. For the CDR3, the DNA is TGTGCCAGCAGTGACCGGACTAGCGGACTGCAGTATTTT.